This entry concerns a single T cell receptor (beta chain). This record belongs to a study of CXCR3-negative and CXCR3-positive naive CD8 T cells. The CDR3 spans 15 residues. The germline CDR1 and CDR2 sequences are MNHEY and SVGAGI. The TRB libraries of cDNA were built by UMI-labeled 5' RACE. TCRdb re-called the 5' RACE reads; one entry per CDR3 protein, DNA not given. In all, the sample yields about 40,000 distinct CDR3 sequences. V and J are TRBV6-5 and TRBJ2-5; TCRdb's assignment of TRBD2 cannot be checked, as there is no DNA. Source material: memory CD8+ T cells from blood. This sequence originates from a human donor in good health. Some clones in this sample may be carry-over from other donors' samples. This chain's CDR3 is CASSEGLAGGGTQYF.